This T cell receptor beta chain was identified in a study of cytomegalovirus exposure and HLA in healthy donors. The repertoire was sequenced with immunoSEQ multiplex PCR; TCRdb's copy has only in-frame clones and lacks some. The sample yields more than 250,000 clones, 86% seen once. The CDR3 sequence is 16 residues long. Germline-derived CDR1 and CDR2 are SGHRS and YFSETQ. With 4 bases clipped from V and 2 bases from J, the junction kept 5 bases outside the gene matches. Sequenced sample: PBMCs. This TCR came from a woman in her late teens or twenties in good health and CMV-seronegative. The rearrangement links TRBV5-1 to TRBJ2-1; 11 bases fit TRBD2. For the CDR3, the DNA is TGCGCCAGCAGCGCCGTAGCGGGAGGGACCTACAATGAGCAGTTCTTC. This codes for CASSAVAGGTYNEQFF.